This T cell receptor beta chain was retrieved from a study of T-cell reconstitution after alpha-beta-depleted transplantation in children. Trimming shortened V by 2 bases and J by 8 bases, and 7 bases separated the two germline ends. From germline, CDR1 is SGHVS and CDR2 FQNEAQ. This CDR3 region has 12 residues. Molecular barcoding with unique molecular identifiers was used for the TCRbeta library. TCRdb reprocessed the PCR reads via MiXCR and lists one record per CDR3 protein. The table records 70,000 to 95,000 distinct CDR3 sequences, about a sixth of them present only once. This clonotype was seen a handful of times. Its antigen is currently unknown. Whole-study results and caveats: High day-60 TCRbeta diversity in some patients came from surviving recipient T cells and thymic progenitors. Newly produced T cells mostly provided counts and TCRbeta diversity after one year, as hyperexpanded clones declined.

The V gene is TRBV7-8, the J gene TRBJ2-1; D might be TRBD1 or TRBD2, each matching 5 bases. The source is a male patient between 2 and 10 years old who had a stem cell transplant for acute lymphoblastic leukemia, so the T cells may come from the graft donor. The sample was PBMCs, mostly from graft donor cells, taken 360 days after TCRalphabeta/CD19-depleted stem cell transplant. The CDR3 sequence: CASSLLGDEQFF. DNA for the CDR3: TGTGCCAGCAGCTTATTGGGGGATGAGCAGTTCTTC.